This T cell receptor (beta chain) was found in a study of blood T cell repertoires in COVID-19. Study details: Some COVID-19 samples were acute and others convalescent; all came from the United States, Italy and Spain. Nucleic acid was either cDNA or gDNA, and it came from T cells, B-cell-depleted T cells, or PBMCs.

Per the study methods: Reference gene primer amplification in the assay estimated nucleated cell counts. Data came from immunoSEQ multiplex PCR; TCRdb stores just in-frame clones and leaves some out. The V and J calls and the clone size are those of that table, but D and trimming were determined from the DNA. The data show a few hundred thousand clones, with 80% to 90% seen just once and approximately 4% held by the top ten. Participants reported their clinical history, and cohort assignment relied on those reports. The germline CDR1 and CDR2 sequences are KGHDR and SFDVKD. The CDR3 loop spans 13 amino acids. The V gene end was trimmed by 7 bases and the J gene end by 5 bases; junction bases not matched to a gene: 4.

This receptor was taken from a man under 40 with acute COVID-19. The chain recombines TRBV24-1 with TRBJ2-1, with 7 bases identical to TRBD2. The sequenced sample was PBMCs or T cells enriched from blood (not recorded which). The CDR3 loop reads CATSASGDNEQFF. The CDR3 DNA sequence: TGTGCCACCAGCGCTAGCGGAGACAATGAGCAGTTCTTC.